The sequence of this TCR beta chain was determined in a study of cytomegalovirus exposure and HLA in healthy donors. General study findings and limits: In an earlier analysis, productive rearrangement rates for most beta V segments clustered near 87% or 30%. It was reportedly the case that the classifier diagnosed cytomegalovirus status with high specificity and sensitivity. A missense variant in DCLRE1C was later tied to TCR beta V- and J-gene trimming.

The PCR ran on 60 Vbeta and 13 Jbeta primers. As handled by the study authors: About 88 million unique TCR beta chains, roughly 11 million of them shared, were counted by a later analysis. The repertoire was sequenced with immunoSEQ multiplex PCR; TCRdb's copy has only in-frame clones and lacks some. The V and J calls and clone size come from that table; D and trimming were worked out from the DNA. The sample carries 160,000 or so clones, over 75% recorded once. Regarding this clone: Its specificity is unknown.

The TCR sequence derives from a woman aged 50 to 65 in good health and CMV-seronegative. The sequenced sample consisted of PBMCs.

Written as DNA, the CDR3 is TGTGCCATCGGGATACAGGGGCAGGTGTATGGCTACACCTTC. It codes for CAIGIQGQVYGYTF. The rearrangement uses TRBV10-3 and TRBJ1-2; 7 bases line up with TRBD1. The CDR3 covers 14 residues. Germline CDR1 ENHRY, CDR2 SYGVKD. The V segment lost 8 bases and the J segment 5 bases; nucleotides outside the gene matches: 11.